Listed below are T cell receptor beta chains from one sample, sequenced in a study of OX40 agonist ivuxolimab in advanced cancers. Here immunoSEQ multiplex PCR was the method, and the copy in TCRdb shows in-frame clones only, minus some. Among around 12,000 clones listed, around 80% were seen once. This specimen consisted of CD4+ or CD8+ T cells sorted from blood, obtained in a trial of the OX40 agonist ivuxolimab. The receptor set was obtained from an adult with an advanced solid tumor such as melanoma, head and neck, liver or kidney cancer. CDR3s include the opening cysteine and the closing phenylalanine or tryptophan. The D gene is left open where the match is weak. The listing skips clone size in some rows; elsewhere it reads once, few, many or a size class.

v_gene: TRBV5-1
d_gene: -
abundance: -
j_gene: TRBJ1-6
CDR3nt: TGCGCCAGCAGCTTGGTAGGGGCAGGGGTTAATTCACCCCTCCACTTT
CDR3aa: CASSLVGAGVNSPLHF

v_gene: TRBV27
d_gene: -
abundance: -
j_gene: TRBJ2-5
CDR3nt: TGTGCCAGCAGCCTCGGGGCTCGGGGAGAGACCCAGTACTTC
CDR3aa: CASSLGARGETQYF

v_gene: TRBV7-2
d_gene: -
abundance: -
j_gene: TRBJ2-7
CDR3nt: TGTGCCAGCAGCCCTACACCGAACTACGAGCAGTACTTC
CDR3aa: CASSPTPNYEQYF

v_gene: TRBV10-2
d_gene: -
abundance: -
j_gene: TRBJ2-5
CDR3nt: TGCGCCAGCAGTGAGTCATGGAGGGGCGCGAGGAGAGAAGAGACCCAGTACTTC
CDR3aa: CASSESWRGARREETQYF

v_gene: TRBV5-1
d_gene: TRBD1
abundance: -
j_gene: TRBJ1-2
CDR3nt: TGCGCCAGCAGCCCAACTGACAGGGCGGCTGGCTACACCTTC
CDR3aa: CASSPTDRAAGYTF

v_gene: TRBV19
d_gene: -
abundance: few
j_gene: TRBJ2-2
CDR3nt: TGTGCCAGTAGTATAGCTAACACCGGGGAGCTGTTTTTT
CDR3aa: CASSIANTGELFF

v_gene: TRBV9
d_gene: -
abundance: -
j_gene: TRBJ1-5
CDR3nt: TGTGCCAGCAGCGTGGGAGCGGGGACTCAGCCCCAGCATTTT
CDR3aa: CASSVGAGTQPQHF

v_gene: TRBV5-6
d_gene: TRBD2
abundance: -
j_gene: TRBJ2-7
CDR3nt: TGTGCCAGCAGCTTAGGGGGACTAGCGGACTACGAGCAGTACTTC
CDR3aa: CASSLGGLADYEQYF

v_gene: TRBV6-6
d_gene: TRBD2
abundance: -
j_gene: TRBJ2-7
CDR3nt: TGTGCCAGCAGCCCACCCTCCAGCGGGAGGTCCGAGCAGTACTTC
CDR3aa: CASSPPSSGRSEQYF

v_gene: TRBV7-9
d_gene: TRBD1
abundance: -
j_gene: TRBJ2-7
CDR3nt: TGTGCCAGCAGCCAAACCTCAGGGGGCAAAAGCCACGAGCAGTACTTC
CDR3aa: CASSQTSGGKSHEQYF

v_gene: TRBV6-4
d_gene: TRBD2
abundance: -
j_gene: TRBJ2-5
CDR3nt: TGTGCCAGCAGCCCGGGGACTAGCGGGCAAGAGACCCAGTACTTC
CDR3aa: CASSPGTSGQETQYF

v_gene: TRBV9
d_gene: TRBD1
abundance: -
j_gene: TRBJ1-1
CDR3nt: TGTGCCAGCAGACCCCTCCGGGACAGGGGGGAAGCTTTCTTT
CDR3aa: CASRPLRDRGEAFF

v_gene: TRBV9
d_gene: -
abundance: few
j_gene: TRBJ2-1
CDR3nt: TGTGCCAGCAGCCCACCCTCCATAGCGGAGCAGTTCTTC
CDR3aa: CASSPPSIAEQFF

v_gene: TRBV9
d_gene: TRBD1
abundance: -
j_gene: TRBJ2-7
CDR3nt: TGTGCCAGCAGCGTAGGGGACAGGGGGTACGAGCAGTACTTC
CDR3aa: CASSVGDRGYEQYF

v_gene: TRBV7-3
d_gene: -
abundance: -
j_gene: TRBJ1-1
CDR3nt: TGTGCCAGCGCTGGGGACAACACTGAAGCTTTCTTT
CDR3aa: CASAGDNTEAFF

v_gene: TRBV13
d_gene: -
abundance: -
j_gene: TRBJ2-1
CDR3nt: TGTGCCAGCAGCTCCGCAGGGGGACTCACCTACAATGAGCAGTTCTTC
CDR3aa: CASSSAGGLTYNEQFF

v_gene: TRBV15
d_gene: -
abundance: -
j_gene: TRBJ1-3
CDR3nt: TGTGCCACCAGCGGTGAGAGTGGAAACACCATATATTTT
CDR3aa: CATSGESGNTIYF

v_gene: TRBV25-1
d_gene: -
abundance: -
j_gene: TRBJ2-7
CDR3nt: TGTGCCAGCAGTAAGACAGGCGTCAATTTTTACTTC
CDR3aa: CASSKTGVNFYF

v_gene: TRBV5-4
d_gene: -
abundance: -
j_gene: TRBJ2-2
CDR3nt: TGTGCCAGCAGCTCCCCTCAGGGCGGGGAGCTGTTTTTT
CDR3aa: CASSSPQGGELFF

v_gene: TRBV19
d_gene: -
abundance: -
j_gene: TRBJ2-2
CDR3nt: TGTGCCAGTAGCAATACACTGGAGCAAAACACCGGGGAGCTGTTTTTT
CDR3aa: CASSNTLEQNTGELFF

v_gene: TRBV27
d_gene: -
abundance: -
j_gene: TRBJ2-5
CDR3nt: TGTGCCAGCAGTTTACAAGGTGTCCAAGAGACCCAGTACTTC
CDR3aa: CASSLQGVQETQYF

v_gene: TRBV25-1
d_gene: TRBD1
abundance: -
j_gene: TRBJ2-1
CDR3nt: TGTGCCAGCAGTGGGGACAGGTACAATGAGCAGTTCTTC
CDR3aa: CASSGDRYNEQFF

v_gene: TRBV6-1
d_gene: -
abundance: -
j_gene: TRBJ2-5
CDR3nt: TGTGCCAGCAGTGGACGCGGGACCCAAGAGACCCAGTACTTC
CDR3aa: CASSGRGTQETQYF

v_gene: TRBV5-5
d_gene: TRBD2
abundance: -
j_gene: TRBJ2-5
CDR3nt: TGTGCCAGCAGCTTGTGGGGGGGAAGCCAAGAGACCCAGTACTTC
CDR3aa: CASSLWGGSQETQYF

v_gene: TRBV11-1
d_gene: TRBD1
abundance: few
j_gene: TRBJ2-7
CDR3nt: TGTGCCAGCAGCTTTAGGGACAGCTCCTACGAGCAGTACTTC
CDR3aa: CASSFRDSSYEQYF

v_gene: TRBV6-6
d_gene: -
abundance: few
j_gene: TRBJ2-3
CDR3nt: TGTGCCAGCAGTTACTCGGGGGCAGATACGCAGTATTTT
CDR3aa: CASSYSGADTQYF